A single sample gave rise to the 20 T cell receptor beta chains below, sequenced in a study of blood T cell repertoires in COVID-19. The repertoire was sequenced with immunoSEQ multiplex PCR; TCRdb's copy has only in-frame clones and lacks some. The table records about 160,000 clones, 75% to 80% of them present only once. The sequenced material came from peripheral blood. The origin of the receptors is a woman aged 80 or older with acute or convalescent COVID-19.

CDR3 in amino acids: CASSSGQGDSGYTF. As DNA, the CDR3 is TGTGCCAGCAGTTCGGGTCAAGGGGACTCTGGCTACACCTTC. The chain couples TRBV28 to TRBJ1-2; weak D call: TRBD1 (5 bases). The CDR3 covers 14 residues. V was shortened by 4 bases and J by 7 bases, with 16 bases between the two germline ends. Germline V lookup: CDR1 MDHEN, CDR2 SYDVKM.

The chain has TRBV7-9 and TRBJ1-3; D possibly corresponds to TRBD1 (6 bases). This CDR3 comprises 15 residues. Germline V gene data show CDR1 as SEHNR and CDR2 as FQNEAQ (reference sequence). Deletions cut 5 bases from V and 5 bases from J, with 16 bases between. This chain's CDR3 is CASSPDRLERNTIYF. The CDR3 coding sequence is TGTGCCAGCAGCCCCGACAGGCTGGAAAGAAACACCATATATTTT. The variable domain in full, with the rest retrieved from reference TRBV7-9 and TRBJ1-3, is DTGVSQNPRHKITKRGQNVTFRCDPISEHNRLYWYRQTLGQGPEFLTYFQNEAQLEKSRLLSDRFSAERPKGSFSTLEIQRTEQGDSAMYLCASSPDRLERNTIYFGEGSWLTVV.

V gene TRBV2 combines with J gene TRBJ1-5; 12 nucleotides match TRBD1. Trimming at V came to 5 bases and at J to 1 base, leaving 12 bases not matched to a gene. Germline V lookup: CDR1 SNHLY, CDR2 FYNNEI. The CDR3 has 19 residues. Written as DNA, the CDR3 is TGTGCCAGCAGTAACCTCCGGGACAGGGGGCTGGTGAGCAATCAGCCCCAGCATTTT. Its protein is CASSNLRDRGLVSNQPQHF.

J is TRBJ2-1 and V is TRBV10-3, with 10 bases lining up with TRBD2. The ends lost 7 bases at V and 9 bases at J; junction bases unmatched: 9. Germline CDR1 ENHRY, CDR2 SYGVKD. The CDR3 is 14 residues long. The CDR3, as DNA: TGTGCCATCATGGAGCGGGGGGGCCGATCTGAGCAGTTCTTC. Encoded protein: CAIMERGGRSEQFF.

Points on this clone: Other DNA sequences in the same sample also yield this CDR3. The V call is TRBV29-1, the J call TRBJ1-1, with 11 nucleotides matching TRBD1. The germline V gene encodes CDR1 SQVTM and CDR2 ANQGSEA. With 6 bases clipped from V and 5 bases from J, the junction kept 8 bases outside the gene matches. The CDR3 covers 14 residues. The CDR3 protein is CSVATGTGGTEAFF. DNA of the CDR3: TGCAGCGTCGCAACCGGGACAGGGGGGACTGAAGCTTTCTTT. Full variable domain (missing parts from reference TRBV29-1 and TRBJ1-1): SAVISQKPSRDICQRGTSLTIQCQVDSQVTMMFWYRQQPGQSLTLIATANQGSEATYESGFVIDKFPISRPNLTFSTLTVSNMSPEDSSIYLCSVATGTGGTEAFFGQGTRLTVV.

The rearrangement joins TRBV4-1 to TRBJ1-5; a possible D gene is TRBD1 (5 bases). Trimming left V 0 bases short and J 9 bases short, with 15 bases between. In germline, CDR1 is MGHRA, CDR2 YSYEKL. The CDR3 totals 15 residues. CDR3: CASSQEMAGFWPQHF. The CDR3 bases are TGCGCCAGCAGCCAAGAGATGGCAGGGTTTTGGCCCCAGCATTTT.

This chain joins TRBV2 and TRBJ2-2; D perhaps matches TRBD1 (6 bases). In germline, CDR1 is SNHLY, CDR2 FYNNEI. CDR3 size: 14 residues. The germline V and J ends were trimmed by 6 bases and 4 bases, with 12 bases remaining between them. CDR3 bases: TGTGCCAGCAGGGTACAGGGAGTCACCGGGGAGCTGTTTTTT. Translation: CASRVQGVTGELFF.

This clone was observed a few times. J is TRBJ1-3 and V is TRBV30; D may be TRBD1 (6 bases). V was shortened by 2 bases and J by 2 bases, with 19 bases between the two germline ends. The length of the CDR3 is 17 residues. Germline V gene sequence: CDR1 GTSNPN, CDR2 SVGIG (reference sequence). The CDR3 region has the DNA TGTGCCTGGAGTCTTACACCCGGGACAAAGGCTGGAAACACCATATATTTT. The encoded protein is CAWSLTPGTKAGNTIYF.

This chain links TRBV7-9 with TRBJ2-2, with D uncertain. Trimming removed 1 base at V and 4 bases at J, with 7 bases between. The CDR3 is 14 amino acids. CDR1 and CDR2 from the germline V gene are SEHNR and FQNEAQ (reference sequence). The CDR3 region is CASSLVQITGELFF. The CDR3 DNA reads TGTGCCAGCAGCTTAGTACAGATCACCGGGGAGCTGTTTTTT.

This clone is a singleton in its sample. The chain recombines TRBV2 with TRBJ1-1, with TRBD1 identical over 9 bases. Germline trimming cut 4 bases from V and 3 bases from J; bases unmatched to any gene: 3. Germline V gives CDR1 SNHLY, CDR2 FYNNEI. The CDR3 is 14 residues long. CDR3 loop: CASSVDRGDTEAFF. The CDR3 DNA is TGTGCCAGCAGTGTTGACAGGGGGGACACTGAAGCTTTCTTT.

This clone appeared once. CDR3 residues: CASSTGGTSSYNEQFF. The CDR3 DNA is TGCGCCAGCAGCACGGGGGGTACCAGCTCCTACAATGAGCAGTTCTTC. V usage is TRBV5-1 and J usage is TRBJ2-1; 7 bases match TRBD2. The CDR3 runs 16 residues. With 4 bases clipped from V and 0 bases from J, the junction kept 7 bases outside the gene matches. Germline CDR1 reads SGHRS; CDR2 reads YFSETQ.

This clone was seen more than once but under ten times. The chain combines TRBV27 with TRBJ1-5; D remains unclear. Trimming shortened V by 2 bases and J by 4 bases, and 6 bases separated the two germline ends. Germline assignment: CDR1 MNHEY and CDR2 SMNVEV (reference sequence). The CDR3 length is 13 residues. Here the CDR3 reads CASSLRVNQPQHF. As DNA, the CDR3 is TGTGCCAGCAGTTTAAGAGTAAATCAGCCCCAGCATTTT.

This clone was seen once. The CDR3 reads CASSPNSGTVEKLFF. In DNA form, the CDR3 reads TGTGCCAGCTCACCAAATTCCGGGACAGTTGAAAAACTGTTTTTT. The rearrangement links TRBV18 to TRBJ1-4; TRBD1 matches 7 bases. Germline V gene data show CDR1 as KGHSH and CDR2 as LQKENI. V was clipped by 2 bases and J by 7 bases; unmatched bases: 7. This CDR3 has 15 residues.

V gene TRBV29-1 combines with J gene TRBJ2-1; perhaps TRBD1 as D (7 bases). V lost 7 bases and J lost 8, with 21 bases in between. The CDR3 has 14 residues. Germline V lookup: CDR1 SQVTM, CDR2 ANQGSEA. The chain's CDR3 is CSGFISGGKDEQFF. CDR3 nucleotide sequence: TGCAGCGGGTTTATTTCAGGGGGGAAAGATGAGCAGTTCTTC.

This chain connects TRBV5-6 to TRBJ2-2; 8 nucleotides match TRBD1. CDR1 is SGHDT and CDR2 is YYEEEE in the germline V gene. V shed 1 base, J shed 4 bases, and the junction held 3 bases outside the gene matches. The CDR3 spans 15 residues. The CDR3 spells CASSLRDRSTGELFF. CDR3 nucleotide sequence: TGTGCCAGCAGCTTGAGGGACAGGTCCACCGGGGAGCTGTTTTTT.

The genes are TRBV6-5 and TRBJ2-7; possible D gene TRBD1, 5 bases. Germline V gene sequence: CDR1 MNHEY, CDR2 SVGAGI. The CDR3 loop spans 14 amino acids. Trimming removed 4 bases from V and 4 bases from J, with 14 bases in between. CDR3 bases: TGTGCCAGCAGTTTATCCAGGGTTCCGTACGAGCAGTACTTC. This codes for CASSLSRVPYEQYF.

CDR3 nucleotide sequence: TGTGCCAGTAGTATAGGAGACGGGAGGGCCTACGAGCAGTACTTC. This sequence encodes CASSIGDGRAYEQYF. The chain has TRBV19 and TRBJ2-7, with 8 bases lining up with TRBD2. Germline V gene lookup returns CDR1 LNHDA and CDR2 SQIVND (reference sequence). The CDR3 sequence is 15 residues long. Trimming at V came to 1 base and at J to 2 bases, leaving 4 bases not matched to a gene.

The rearrangement uses TRBV18 and TRBJ1-4, with 7 bases that match TRBD1. In germline, CDR1 is KGHSH, CDR2 LQKENI. Trimming removed 3 bases from V and 5 bases from J; junction bases left unmatched: 6. The CDR3 is 15 amino acids. DNA for the CDR3: TGTGCCAGCTCACCGCGACAGGGAAAGAATGAAAAACTGTTTTTT. This translates into CASSPRQGKNEKLFF.

The chain has TRBV12-5 and TRBJ2-7, with TRBD1 identical over 10 bases. Germline assignment: CDR1 LGHNT and CDR2 FRNRAP. The length of the CDR3 is 14 residues. J lost 2 bases, V lost 6 bases, and 4 bases had no gene match. For the CDR3, the DNA is TGTGCTAGTGGATCCGGGACAGGGGCCTACGAGCAGTACTTC. It is translated as CASGSGTGAYEQYF.

The V call is TRBV7-9, the J call TRBJ2-4; 7 bases are a match to TRBD1. This CDR3 contains 14 residues. Germline loops: CDR1 SEHNR, CDR2 FQNEAQ (reference sequence). The V and J ends lost 5 bases and 6 bases, in that order; junction bases with no gene match: 7. In nucleotides, the CDR3 is TGTGCCAGCAGCCCAGAGACAGGGCTAAACATTCAGTACTTC. This encodes CASSPETGLNIQYF.